The subject of this entry is one T cell receptor (beta chain). What it binds is not known. The V gene lost 3 bases and the J gene lost 0 bases, with 10 bases spanning the gap. This CDR3 spans 15 amino acids. Germline V lookup: CDR1 SGDLS, CDR2 YYNGEE. These data come from a study of beta chain features in type 1 diabetes. Overall study results and limits: Type 1 diabetes patients had fewer VDJ junction insertions and more deletions. Compared with healthy donors, patients appeared to share more similar naive, central memory and regulatory TCRB repertoires.

Reverse transcribing all isolated RNA meant expressed TCRB transcripts were sequenced. Generated by immunoSEQ multiplex PCR, the TCRdb table keeps only in-frame clones and is missing some. The sample has hundreds of thousands of clones, 15% seen once; the top ten hold under 0.095%. Based on CD45RO/CCR7/CD25/CD127/CD95/CD27, CD4+ regulatory, stem cell-like memory, naive and central memory cells were sorted. The origin of this receptor is a man younger than 35 in good health. The specimen was naive CD4+ T cells from blood. This chain uses TRBV9 with TRBJ2-4; D may be TRBD2 (5 bases). The CDR3 DNA follows: TGTGCCAGCAGCGGCGGCGGGTTAGCCAAAAACATTCAGTACTTC. The encoded protein is CASSGGGLAKNIQYF.